These 22 T cell receptor beta chains were sequenced from one sample in a study of technical replicates of blood from a few donors. The method was immunoSEQ multiplex PCR; TCRdb's version includes in-frame clones alone and lacks a portion of them. The sample has tens of thousands of clones, about 96% seen once. Sequences were obtained from T cells isolated from PBMCs. The receptors stem from a human donor in good health.

The chain recombines TRBV2 with TRBJ2-2; no reliable D call. CDR3 length equals 15 residues. The germline gives CDR1 SNHLY, CDR2 FYNNEI. Trimming pared 2 bases from V and 7 bases from J, leaving 14 bases between. The CDR3 reads CASSETLIQLGELFF. CDR3 DNA sequence: TGTGCCAGCAGTGAAACACTAATTCAGCTCGGGGAGCTGTTTTTT.

The gene calls are TRBV19 and TRBJ2-2, with D perhaps TRBD2 (6 bases). The CDR3 runs to 18 residues. Germline V gene lookup returns CDR1 LNHDA and CDR2 SQIVND (reference sequence). V shed 4 bases and J shed 2 bases, with 20 bases lying between them. CDR3: CASSKHHRADYNTGELFF. The CDR3 bases are TGTGCCAGTAGTAAACACCACCGGGCGGACTATAACACCGGGGAGCTGTTTTTT.

The gene calls are TRBV27 and TRBJ2-7; D remains ambiguous. CDR3 length equals 13 residues. Germline-derived CDR1 and CDR2 are MNHEY and SMNVEV (reference sequence). The V end was cut by 8 bases, the J end by 4 bases, with 15 bases between. The CDR3 DNA sequence: TGTGCCAGCGGAATAATGGGCCGATACGAGCAGTACTTC. It translates to CASGIMGRYEQYF.

V gene TRBV5-1 combines with J gene TRBJ2-1; D ambiguous. Trimming pared 6 bases from V and 5 bases from J, leaving 9 bases between. The CDR3 loop spans 12 amino acids. CDR1 and CDR2 from the germline V gene are SGHRS and YFSETQ. In nucleotides, the CDR3 is TGCGCCAGCAATTTACTTGACAATGAGCAGTTCTTC. Translated: CASNLLDNEQFF. The variable domain in full, completed from reference TRBV5-1 and TRBJ2-1, reads KAGVTQTPRYLIKTRGQQVTLSCSPISGHRSVSWYQQTPGQGLQFLFEYFSETQRNKGNFPGRFSGRQFSNSRSEMNVSTLELGDSALYLCASNLLDNEQFFGPGTRLTVL.

V is TRBV5-1 and J is TRBJ2-7, with TRBD1 matching over 8 bases. The CDR3 length is 16 residues. V trimming: 4 bases; J trimming: 5 bases; junction bases outside the gene matches: 14. Germline assignment: CDR1 SGHRS and CDR2 YFSETQ. In DNA form, the CDR3 reads TGCGCCAGCAGCAAGATCCCCGGACAGGGTATCAACGAGCAGTACTTC. It yields the protein CASSKIPGQGINEQYF.

The J gene is TRBJ2-1, the V gene TRBV6-5; D gene unclear. V shed 2 bases and J shed 6 bases, with 5 bases lying between them. This CDR3 has 12 residues. The germline V gene encodes CDR1 MNHEY and CDR2 SVGAGI. CDR3 region: CASSYGGNEQFF. The CDR3 DNA follows: TGTGCCAGCAGTTACGGCGGCAATGAGCAGTTCTTC.

The chain employs TRBV19 and TRBJ1-2, with 7 bases fitting TRBD1. In germline, CDR1 is LNHDA, CDR2 SQIVND (reference sequence). J was trimmed by 0 bases and V by 6 bases; bases with no gene match: 1. This CDR3 is built from 13 residues. Here the CDR3 reads CASRGTANYGYTF. The CDR3 coding sequence is TGTGCCAGTAGGGGGACAGCTAACTATGGCTACACCTTC.

The DNA of the CDR3 is TGTGCCAGCAGCTTAACCTACAGCCAAGAGACCCAGTACTTC. This sequence encodes CASSLTYSQETQYF. The chain links TRBV7-9 to TRBJ2-5, with no clear D. V was cut by 2 bases and J by 1 base, with 8 bases left in between. The germline CDR1 and CDR2 sequences are SEHNR and FQNEAQ (reference sequence). The CDR3 is 14 amino acids. Using reference TRBV7-9 and TRBJ2-5 for the parts outside the CDR3, the full variable domain is DTGVSQNPRHKITKRGQNVTFRCDPISEHNRLYWYRQTLGQGPEFLTYFQNEAQLEKSRLLSDRFSAERPKGSFSTLEIQRTEQGDSAMYLCASSLTYSQETQYFGPGTRLLVL.

This chain links TRBV7-9 with TRBJ2-3; TRBD2 agrees at 14 bases. V lost 5 bases to trimming and J lost 6 bases; unmatched junction nucleotides: 4. The CDR3 has 15 residues. In germline, CDR1 is SEHNR, CDR2 FQNEAQ (reference sequence). In nucleotides, the CDR3 is TGTGCCAGCAGCCCAGGGACTAGCGGGAGTGATACGCAGTATTTT. This sequence encodes CASSPGTSGSDTQYF. Variable domain in full (rest from reference TRBV7-9 and TRBJ2-3): DTGVSQNPRHKITKRGQNVTFRCDPISEHNRLYWYRQTLGQGPEFLTYFQNEAQLEKSRLLSDRFSAERPKGSFSTLEIQRTEQGDSAMYLCASSPGTSGSDTQYFGPGTRLTVL.

The chain is built from TRBV4-1 and TRBJ2-7; D gene uncertain. The V end lost 1 base, the J end lost 2 bases, and 12 bases lay between the germline ends. This CDR3 is 15 amino acids long. In germline, CDR1 is MGHRA, CDR2 YSYEKL. CDR3: CASSQGSMNPYEQYF. CDR3 DNA sequence: TGCGCCAGCAGCCAAGGCAGTATGAATCCCTACGAGCAGTACTTC.

The gene calls are TRBV6-6 and TRBJ2-7; maybe TRBD2 (6 bases). Germline CDR1 is MNHNY and CDR2 is SVGAGI (reference sequence). The CDR3 contains 12 residues. V gave up 6 bases and J gave up 4 bases, with 10 bases separating them. CDR3 sequence reads: CASRRDLYEQYF. The CDR3 nucleotides read TGTGCCAGCAGAAGGGACTTATACGAGCAGTACTTC.

The J gene is TRBJ2-1, the V gene TRBV6-5, with TRBD2 as a possible D gene (6 bases). CDR1 is MNHEY, CDR2 SVGAGI, per germline. This CDR3 is built from 13 residues. Between the trimmed V and J ends, which lost 0 bases and 9 bases, there was a span of 9 bases. This CDR3 reads CASSYSTRGEQFF. Here the CDR3 DNA reads TGTGCCAGCAGTTACTCGACTAGAGGTGAGCAGTTCTTC.

A note on this clone: Other DNA sequences within the sample encode an identical CDR3. The gene calls are TRBV6-5 and TRBJ1-1; D is uncertain. The CDR3 runs to 13 residues. The V gene's germline CDR1 is MNHEY and CDR2 SVGAGI. Deletions cut 6 bases from V and 0 bases from J, with 8 bases between. The CDR3 protein is CASRTVMNTEAFF. The DNA of the CDR3 is TGTGCCAGCAGAACAGTTATGAACACTGAAGCTTTCTTT.

The CDR3 coding sequence is TGTGCCAGCAGCGTGGGACTAGCGGCACAAGAGACCCAGTACTTC. It codes for CASSVGLAAQETQYF. The V and J genes are TRBV5-4 and TRBJ2-5; 11 bases match TRBD2. Germline V gene sequence: CDR1 SGHNT, CDR2 YYREEE (reference sequence). V dropped 4 bases and J dropped 2; count of bases not matched to a gene: 4. The CDR3 loop spans 15 amino acids.

This chain links TRBV13 with TRBJ2-7; a possible D gene is TRBD2 (6 bases). Looked up from germline, CDR1 is PRHDT and CDR2 is FYEKMQ (reference sequence). Trimming removed 0 bases at V and 2 bases at J, with 8 bases between. This CDR3 contains 14 residues. The CDR3 nucleotides read TGTGCCAGCAGCTTAGGCTGGAGGGCCTACGAGCAGTACTTC. It specifies CASSLGWRAYEQYF. Drawing the rest from reference TRBV13 and TRBJ2-7, the complete variable domain is AAGVIQSPRHLIKEKRETATLKCYPIPRHDTVYWYQQGPGQDPQFLISFYEKMQSDKGSIPDRFSAQQFSDYHSELNMSSLELGDSALYFCASSLGWRAYEQYFGPGTRLTVT.

The CDR3 reads CASSGGEEHTGELFF. The CDR3 coding sequence is TGTGCCAGCAGCGGGGGGGAAGAACATACCGGGGAGCTGTTTTTT. The chain joins TRBV9 to TRBJ2-2, with D tentatively TRBD2 (6 bases). From germline, CDR1 is SGDLS and CDR2 YYNGEE. Trimming left V 3 bases short and J 5 bases short, with 14 bases between. The CDR3 runs 15 residues.

The chain employs TRBV5-1 and TRBJ2-1, with a tentative D call TRBD1 (5 bases). The CDR3 covers 13 residues. The V gene lost 1 base and the J gene lost 8 bases, with 10 bases spanning the gap. CDR1 and CDR2 (germline): SGHRS, YFSETQ. CDR3 sequence reads: CASSLPWGDEQFF. CDR3 coding DNA: TGCGCCAGCAGCTTGCCTTGGGGCGATGAGCAGTTCTTC. The entire variable domain, with the rest obtained from reference TRBV5-1 and TRBJ2-1, is as follows: KAGVTQTPRYLIKTRGQQVTLSCSPISGHRSVSWYQQTPGQGLQFLFEYFSETQRNKGNFPGRFSGRQFSNSRSEMNVSTLELGDSALYLCASSLPWGDEQFFGPGTRLTVL.

V and J are TRBV7-9 and TRBJ2-7; D uncertain. Looked up from germline, CDR1 is SEHNR and CDR2 is FQNEAQ (reference sequence). The CDR3 totals 14 residues. With 3 bases removed from V and 0 bases from J, the gap between germline ends came to 9 bases. CDR3: CASSLERSSYEQYF. DNA of the CDR3: TGTGCCAGCAGCTTGGAACGGAGCTCCTACGAGCAGTACTTC.

This clone was seen only once. This chain uses TRBV4-3 with TRBJ1-1, with D unresolved. Germline CDR1 is LGHNA and CDR2 is YSLEER. The CDR3 loop spans 15 amino acids. V lost 0 bases and J 1 base, leaving 9 bases between the germline ends. For the CDR3, the DNA is TGCGCCAGCAGCCAAGATAGCCGGTGGAACACTGAAGCTTTCTTT. It is translated as CASSQDSRWNTEAFF.

CDR3 protein: CASSPQQGSNQPQHF. The CDR3 DNA reads TGTGCCAGCAGTCCCCAACAGGGGAGCAATCAGCCCCAGCATTTT. The chain links TRBV28 to TRBJ1-5, with 7 bases identical to TRBD1. There are 15 residues in the CDR3. The V segment lost 5 bases and the J segment 1 base; nucleotides outside the gene matches: 5. Looked up from germline, CDR1 is MDHEN and CDR2 is SYDVKM.

The V call is TRBV12-5, the J call TRBJ2-2, with TRBD2 matching 8 bases. The germline gives CDR1 LGHNT, CDR2 FRNRAP. This CDR3 region has 15 residues. J was trimmed by 5 bases and V by 5 bases; bases with no gene match: 7. The CDR3 nucleotides read TGTGCTAGTGGTCCCGGCGGGGGGTATACCGGGGAGCTGTTTTTT. Residues: CASGPGGGYTGELFF.

This clone was detected only once. The chain combines TRBV7-3 with TRBJ2-7, with TRBD2 matching 11 bases. The CDR3 has 15 amino acids. Germline loops: CDR1 SGHTA, CDR2 FQGTGA. V lost 1 base and J lost 4; bases outside the gene matches: 3. CDR3 in DNA: TGTGCCAGCAGCTTAATAGCGGGAGGGGTTTACGAGCAGTACTTC. It translates to CASSLIAGGVYEQYF.